The clone carrying this T cell receptor beta chain was counted only a few times. Its antigen remains unknown. Germline CDR1 and CDR2: GTSNPN and SVGIG (reference sequence). CDR3 length: 13 residues. V was shortened by 3 bases and J by 6 bases, with 15 bases between the two germline ends. This record belongs to a study of cytomegalovirus exposure and HLA in healthy donors. Regarding the study as a whole: Most CMV-associated TCR beta chains appeared HLA-restricted in a later analysis. The study recorded 164 TCR beta chains that were cytomegalovirus-associated. Of the V segments, some could not be distinguished, including TRBV6-2 and TRBV6-3, and were excluded.

Use of 60 Vbeta and 13 Jbeta primers characterized the PCR. Data came from immunoSEQ multiplex PCR; TCRdb stores just in-frame clones and leaves some out. The sample includes 95,000 to 150,000 clones, roughly a tenth seen only once; the top ten take about 4.7%. V usage is TRBV30 and J usage is TRBJ2-7; possibly TRBD1 for D (6 bases). This clonotype originated in a woman aged 18-35 years in good health and CMV-seropositive. Specimen: PBMCs. In DNA, the CDR3 is TGTGCCTGGAGCCGACAGGACGGAGGCGAGCAGTACTTC. Protein sequence: CAWSRQDGGEQYF.